Each of the 17 T cell receptor beta chains below was sequenced from the same sample in a study of shared T cell receptors in the human thymus. Libraries were prepared by immunoSEQ multiplex PCR; TCRdb keeps only in-frame clonotypes and omits some of them. Among 500,000 to 850,000 clones listed, more than 75% were seen once. This sample also appeared in a second study, on human thymus T cells.

The sample taken for sequencing was thymocytes. The receptors derive from a boy younger than two with a congenital heart defect.

The chain recombines TRBV12-5 with TRBJ1-2; D is undetermined. Germline lookup yields CDR1 LGHNT and CDR2 FRNRAP. CDR3 length: 18 amino acids. Trimming took 2 bases from V and 0 from J, leaving 19 bases between them. DNA of the CDR3: TGTGCTAGTGGTTTGTACCCCAGCTATAGCCTTTCTAACTATGGCTACACCTTC. The encoded protein is CASGLYPSYSLSNYGYTF. Based on the CDR3 plus reference TRBV12-5 and TRBJ1-2, the full variable domain is DARVTQTPRHKVTEMGQEVTMRCQPILGHNTVFWYRQTMMQGLELLAYFRNRAPLDDSGMPKDRFSAEMPDATLATLKIQPSEPRDSAVYFCASGLYPSYSLSNYGYTFGSGTRLTVV.

The chain carries TRBV7-2 and TRBJ2-1, with 8 bases matching TRBD2. Germline trimming cut 1 base from V and 2 bases from J; bases unmatched to any gene: 10. The CDR3 is 18 residues long. Germline CDR1 is SGHTA and CDR2 is FQGNSA. CDR3: CASSLELSLAGPYNEQFF. The CDR3, as DNA: TGTGCCAGCAGCTTAGAGCTTTCCTTAGCGGGACCCTACAATGAGCAGTTCTTC.

J is TRBJ2-3 and V is TRBV7-9; possibly TRBD1 for D (6 bases). The CDR3 has 16 amino acids. Trimming removed 3 bases from V and 3 bases from J, with 16 bases in between. CDR1 and CDR2 from the germline V gene are SEHNR and FQNEAQ (reference sequence). The CDR3 reads CASSFWGQGRTDTQYF. The CDR3 DNA reads as TGTGCCAGCAGCTTTTGGGGGCAGGGAAGAACAGATACGCAGTATTTT.

V and J are TRBV4-1 and TRBJ1-1; 9 nucleotides match TRBD1. Trimming took 2 bases from V and 5 from J; bases not matched to a gene: 15. Germline-derived CDR1 and CDR2 are MGHRA and YSYEKL. The CDR3 runs 18 residues. The CDR3 sequence is CASSQQGQGGVAWTEAFF. In DNA, the CDR3 is TGCGCCAGCAGCCAACAGGGACAGGGTGGGGTTGCGTGGACTGAAGCTTTCTTT.

This chain joins TRBV28 and TRBJ2-3; a possible D gene is TRBD2 (6 bases). This CDR3 spans 13 amino acids. V lost 6 bases to trimming and J lost 6 bases, with 13 bases between them. The germline V gene encodes CDR1 MDHEN and CDR2 SYDVKM. CDR3 sequence (DNA): TGTGCCAGCAGCTCTACGGGAGAGGATACGCAGTATTTT. It translates to CASSSTGEDTQYF.

V is TRBV2 and J is TRBJ2-3; 8 bases map to TRBD2. Germline CDR1 and CDR2: SNHLY and FYNNEI. This CDR3 spans 13 amino acids. After removal of 9 bases from V and 4 bases from J, the junction contained 6 bases not matched to a gene. The CDR3 loop reads CARKRERADTQYF. Written as DNA, the CDR3 is TGTGCCAGGAAGCGGGAGCGAGCAGATACGCAGTATTTT.

The V gene is TRBV5-5, the J gene TRBJ2-3; TRBD2 is a possible D gene (6 bases). Per germline, CDR1 SGHKS and CDR2 YYEKEE (reference sequence). CDR3 length: 13 residues. Trimming took 6 bases from V and 6 from J, leaving 14 bases between them. The CDR3 bases are TGTGCCAGCATCGGGGGATGGATCGATACGCAGTATTTT. Its translation is CASIGGWIDTQYF.

This clone was counted a few times. The same CDR3 also results from other DNA sequences found in this sample. The J gene is TRBJ1-4, the V gene TRBV28; D uncertain. Trimming took off 5 bases at V and 7 bases at J, with 8 bases between the two ends. The V gene's germline CDR1 is MDHEN and CDR2 SYDVKM. This CDR3 has 12 residues. CDR3 DNA sequence: TGTGCCAGCAGTCCCCCGGGTGAAAAACTGTTTTTT. Residues: CASSPPGEKLFF.

V and J are TRBV5-1 and TRBJ2-5; 7 bases agree with TRBD2. This CDR3 has 16 amino acids. From germline, CDR1 is SGHRS and CDR2 YFSETQ. V lost 4 bases, J lost 4 bases, and 13 bases stayed unmatched. Written as DNA, the CDR3 is TGCGCCAGCAGCCGTTCGGGGGGATTGTCGGGAGAGACCCAGTACTTC. Translated: CASSRSGGLSGETQYF. Full variable domain (remainder filled in from reference TRBV5-1 and TRBJ2-5): KAGVTQTPRYLIKTRGQQVTLSCSPISGHRSVSWYQQTPGQGLQFLFEYFSETQRNKGNFPGRFSGRQFSNSRSEMNVSTLELGDSALYLCASSRSGGLSGETQYFGPGTRLLVL.

This sequence joins TRBV28 and TRBJ2-1; D call uncertain. This CDR3 has 15 residues. From germline, CDR1 is MDHEN and CDR2 SYDVKM. V was clipped by 6 bases and J by 5 bases, with 17 bases between them. CDR3 sequence: CASRALATADNEQFF. CDR3 in DNA: TGTGCCAGCAGAGCCCTTGCGACGGCGGACAATGAGCAGTTCTTC. Full variable domain (missing parts from reference TRBV28 and TRBJ2-1): DVKVTQSSRYLVKRTGEKVFLECVQDMDHENMFWYRQDPGLGLRLIYFSYDVKMKEKGDIPEGYSVSREKKERFSLILESASTNQTSMYLCASRALATADNEQFFGPGTRLTVL.

A single count supports this clone. This chain connects TRBV6-8 to TRBJ2-7, with 10 bases matching TRBD1. Germline CDR1 MNHGY, CDR2 SAAAGT. The CDR3 loop spans 14 amino acids. V shed 4 bases, J shed 2 bases, and the junction held 2 bases outside the gene matches. CDR3 in amino acids: CASSCGQGAYEQYF. CDR3 bases: TGTGCCAGCAGTTGCGGACAGGGGGCCTACGAGCAGTACTTC.

The V call is TRBV30, the J call TRBJ2-2, with D possibly being TRBD2 (5 bases). V lost 2 bases to trimming and J lost 5 bases, with 9 bases between them. The germline V gene has CDR1 GTSNPN and CDR2 SVGIG (reference sequence). The CDR3 is 13 amino acids. CDR3: CAWSSGWTGELFF. The CDR3 nucleotides are TGTGCCTGGAGTTCGGGGTGGACCGGGGAGCTGTTTTTT.

The chain employs TRBV27 and TRBJ2-3; weak D call: TRBD2 (5 bases). CDR1 and CDR2 from the germline V gene are MNHEY and SMNVEV (reference sequence). There are 16 residues in the CDR3. V lost 0 bases and J 1 base, leaving 11 bases between the germline ends. The CDR3 DNA reads as TGTGCCAGCAGTTTATCGCAGCGGCAACGCACAGATACGCAGTATTTT. Protein: CASSLSQRQRTDTQYF.

The sample holds one count of this clone. V usage is TRBV2 and J usage is TRBJ2-1, with 8 bases lining up with TRBD2. CDR3 size: 16 residues. The V and J ends lost 3 bases and 0 bases, in that order; junction bases with no gene match: 4. Germline CDR1 SNHLY, CDR2 FYNNEI. DNA for the CDR3: TGTGCCAGCAGTGACGGTAGCGGGGCCTCCTACAATGAGCAGTTCTTC. Translated: CASSDGSGASYNEQFF. The whole variable domain, remainder taken from reference TRBV2 and TRBJ2-1, is EPEVTQTPSHQVTQMGQEVILRCVPISNHLYFYWYRQILGQKVEFLVSFYNNEISEKSEIFDDQFSVERPDGSNFTLKIRSTKLEDSAMYFCASSDGSGASYNEQFFGPGTRLTVL.

The V call is TRBV19, the J call TRBJ2-5, with a possible D match to TRBD2 (7 bases). This CDR3 has 14 residues. Trimming took off 3 bases at V and 5 bases at J, with 13 bases between the two ends. Germline V lookup: CDR1 LNHDA, CDR2 SQIVND (reference sequence). This CDR3 is CASSMGGQEETQYF. CDR3 sequence (DNA): TGTGCCAGTAGTATGGGGGGGCAGGAGGAGACCCAGTACTTC.

This clone was counted a few times. The genes are TRBV5-6 and TRBJ1-2; 8 nucleotides agree with TRBD1. Germline V gene lookup returns CDR1 SGHDT and CDR2 YYEEEE. CDR3 length: 13 residues. With 4 bases clipped from V and 8 bases from J, the junction kept 7 bases outside the gene matches. The CDR3 region is CASSIQGARGYTF. CDR3 in DNA: TGTGCCAGCAGCATCCAGGGGGCCAGGGGCTACACCTTC.

The chain recombines TRBV15 with TRBJ1-3; 10 nucleotides agree with TRBD1. V was pared by 3 bases and J by 3 bases, with 17 bases of the junction left unmatched. This CDR3 has 20 amino acids. Germline V lookup: CDR1 LNHNV, CDR2 YYDKDF (reference sequence). The CDR3 here is CATSSGPRDRGLGYGNTIYF. For the CDR3, the DNA is TGTGCCACCAGCAGCGGACCCCGGGACAGGGGTCTTGGGTATGGAAACACCATATATTTT.